In its sample, the clone carrying this T cell receptor beta chain was seen many times. The data stem from a study of CD8+CD57+ T cells in acquired aplastic anemia. On the study more broadly: The DNA of sorted CD4+ and CD8+ cells averaged around 3 ug.

TCR beta VDJ combinations and CDR3 sequences were profiled from genomic DNA. TCRdb itself ran the reads through MiXCR, one entry per CDR3 protein. The repertoire consists of around 150,000 distinct CDR3 sequences, with about 50% occurring once and the leading ten covering more than 30%. Before being chosen for sequencing, patients had shown CD8+CD57+ cell expansion by flow cytometry. The clonotype originates from a human donor with aplastic anemia. The specimen was sorted CD4+, CD8+, or CD8+CD57+ T cells (not recorded which) from PBMCs.

CDR3 region: CASSPLAGGDEQYF. CDR3 nucleotide sequence: TGTGCCAGCAGTCCCCTGGCCGGGGGTGACGAGCAGTACTTC. The chain is built from TRBV25-1 and TRBJ2-7, with a weak D call TRBD2 (6 bases). V was cut by 5 bases and J by 5 bases, with 16 bases left in between. Germline-derived CDR1 and CDR2 are MGHDK and SYGVNS. The CDR3 is 14 amino acids.